This TCR beta chain came from a study of blood T cell repertoires in COVID-19. About the study: Nucleic acid was either cDNA or gDNA, and it came from T cells, B-cell-depleted T cells, or PBMCs.

The table came from immunoSEQ multiplex PCR; TCRdb's copy has only in-frame clones and leaves some out. Of approximately 170,000 clones in the sample, about 88% were seen once. The trim removed 6 bases at V and 4 bases at J, leaving 6 bases unmatched. Germline V gene data show CDR1 as SNHLY and CDR2 as FYNNEI. The CDR3 consists of 16 residues. The source of this sequence is a man aged 30 to 45 with acute or convalescent COVID-19. This chain uses TRBV2 with TRBJ2-3; 14 nucleotides agree with TRBD2. Specimen: peripheral blood. CDR3 nucleotides: TGTGCCAGCAGGAAGACTAGCGGGAGGGCCTCAGATACGCAGTATTTT. Translation gives CASRKTSGRASDTQYF.